This T cell receptor beta chain was identified in a study of T-cell reconstitution after alpha-beta-depleted transplantation in children. A library of TCRbeta sequences, prepared with unique molecular identifiers, was generated. MiXCR, run by TCRdb on the PCR reads, gives a single entry per CDR3 protein. The sample has about 600,000 distinct CDR3 sequences; 20% to 25% are singletons. Study-wide results and caveats: Alpha-beta T cells about two months after transplant reportedly derived from several hundred expanded graft clones. After one year, T-cell counts and TCRbeta diversity mostly came from new T cells. At day 60, the high TCRbeta diversity found in some patients originated from recipient T cells and thymic progenitors that had survived.

This clonotype was observed at least ten times. Its matching antigen is unknown. The germline CDR1 and CDR2 sequences are KGHSH and LQKENI. The CDR3 spans 15 residues. V was cut by 2 bases and J by 1 base, with 11 bases left in between. The J gene is TRBJ1-1, the V gene TRBV18; D is possibly TRBD1 (5 bases). This specimen consisted of PBMCs, mostly from graft donor cells, obtained 360 days after TCRalphabeta/CD19-depleted stem cell transplant. This sequence was found in a boy under three years old who had a stem cell transplant for acute myeloid leukemia, so the T cells may come from the graft donor. CDR3 in DNA: TGTGCCAGCTCACCAGGGGCGGGGAAGAACACTGAAGCTTTCTTT. The encoded protein is CASSPGAGKNTEAFF.